This TCR beta chain stems from a study of blood T cells in healthy people across ages (dated by TCRdb to 2015 to 2017). At the level of the whole study: In model experiments, template switching captured about one uniquely barcoded TCR beta cDNA molecule for every two T cells. Age-related changes in TCR beta repertoire diversity were measured in the study by deep sequencing normalized with unique cDNA molecular identifiers. The donors were divided into four age groups: young (average 16 years), middle-aged (about 39), aged (about 60) and long-lived (82). To avoid experimental bias, donors of different ages were randomly spread across the sequencing lanes. The study analyzed two additional independent replicas of 1 million unique cDNA reads from the same blood draw for two donors, one aged 18 to 30 and one aged 80 or older. Study-level results and caveats: Compared with the aged group, the long-lived group had more naive CD4+ T cells, fewer expanded clones and increased TCR diversity, a pattern suggesting age selection. Observed TCR beta diversity per million T cells fell roughly linearly with age, and a significant reduction was already apparent by age roughly 40. Since profiling was done on bulk unsorted PBMCs, naive and antigen-experienced compartments could not be conclusively compared. The percentage of naive T cells measured by flow cytometry correlated strongly with observed TCR beta diversity. Because donor CMV infection status was unknown, age-related changes in expanded clonotypes were potentially confounded. Total diversity estimates from one million sequenced T cells were considered lower bounds and underestimates.

CDR1 and CDR2 were assigned from the germline V gene (reference sequence) as SEHNR and FQNEAQ. From the cysteine up to the phenylalanine, the CDR3 has a length of 15 residues. Here the CDR3 DNA is all that survives: 45 bases in frame from base 1. V drops 5 bases and J drops 4 bases, leaving 12 bases in between. Donors were 39 systemically healthy Caucasian individuals from Russia aged roughly 6 to 95 years. About 10 milliliters of peripheral blood were collected from each donor into EDTA-treated Vacutainer tubes. Ficoll-Paque density-gradient centrifugation was used to isolate PBMCs, with at least 7 million per sample. Total RNA, at least 6 micrograms per sample, was extracted from PBMCs with Trizol reagent. The percentages of naive CD45RAhigh/CD27high T cells were determined by flow cytometry on a PBMC aliquot from every donor. About this clonotype itself: The target of this receptor is not known. No much larger clone exists at a distance of one base, and base qualities are not known.

The library was produced with 5' RACE. Instrument used: Illumina HiSeq 2500. A second PCR of roughly 6 to 11 cycles was run with a J-beta primer mix and a sample-barcoded 5' primer. A unique molecular identifier was introduced onto each TCR beta cDNA molecule by a template-switch 5' adaptor carrying 12 random nucleotides. Each sample yielded at least 3 million CDR3-containing paired-end reads. All of the RNA was converted into first-strand cDNA using the Mint cDNA synthesis kit, with a TRBC-specific oligonucleotide serving as the primer. After uracil-DNA glycosylase treatment, a first 18-cycle PCR used universal primers M1SS and BC2_uni_R on all cDNA. Processing in the source paper ran as follows. For normalization, 1 million high-quality reads were randomly selected from each sample, with every read carrying a distinct molecular identifier. Reads with shared molecular identifiers were discarded instead of being binned into consensus sequences. MiTCR, with a Q25 quality threshold and the strictest error-elimination algorithm, was used for CDR3 identification, clonotype clustering and error correction. A nonparametric unseen species model with Euler transformation was used to estimate a lower bound on total TCR beta diversity. TCRdb cleaned the public reads at Q25 with fastp, built clones with MiXCR and kept in-frame beta chains. When rows share a CDR3 protein, they turn into one entry using the most common DNA and genes. These V and J calls originate from TCRdb's pipeline instead of the authors' own analysis. This sample holds around 870,000 distinct CDR3 sequences; 29% were observed only once. In total, the top ten clones hold 17% of the sample.

The sample comprised blood. The receptor was isolated from a woman older than 75 in good health. Recombination linked TRBV7-9 to TRBJ2-6, with a tentative D call of TRBD1 or TRBD2, each matching 6 bases. CDR3 reads: CASSVRGRGANVLTF. The DNA sequence is given as TGTGCCAGCAGCGTTAGGGGGAGGGGGGCCAACGTCCTGACTTTC. Joined to the reference TRBV7-9 and TRBJ2-6 proteins, this CDR3 gives the full variable domain: DTGVSQNPRHKITKRGQNVTFRCDPISEHNRLYWYRQTLGQGPEFLTYFQNEAQLEKSRLLSDRFSAERPKGSFSTLEIQRTEQGDSAMYLCASSVRGRGANVLTFGAGSRLTVL.